This T cell receptor (beta chain) was recorded in a study of T-cell reconstitution after alpha-beta-depleted transplantation in children. For TCRbeta, the library was prepared with unique molecular identifiers. TCRdb re-analysed the PCR reads in MiXCR, keeping a single row per CDR3 protein. The data show around 380,000 distinct CDR3 sequences, about a tenth seen once. This CDR3 region has 15 residues. V dropped 2 bases and J dropped 3 bases, with 12 bases sitting between them. Germline CDR1 SNHLY, CDR2 FYNNEI. The chain links TRBV2 to TRBJ2-3; tentative D call: TRBD2 (5 bases). The input for sequencing was PBMCs from the stem cell graft donor, taken from the stem cell graft. This clonotype originated in a human donor who donated a stem cell graft to a child with acute myeloid leukemia. The CDR3 DNA is TGTGCCAGCAGTGAATTCGGGATATCGACAGATACGCAGTATTTT. Translating it yields CASSEFGISTDTQYF.